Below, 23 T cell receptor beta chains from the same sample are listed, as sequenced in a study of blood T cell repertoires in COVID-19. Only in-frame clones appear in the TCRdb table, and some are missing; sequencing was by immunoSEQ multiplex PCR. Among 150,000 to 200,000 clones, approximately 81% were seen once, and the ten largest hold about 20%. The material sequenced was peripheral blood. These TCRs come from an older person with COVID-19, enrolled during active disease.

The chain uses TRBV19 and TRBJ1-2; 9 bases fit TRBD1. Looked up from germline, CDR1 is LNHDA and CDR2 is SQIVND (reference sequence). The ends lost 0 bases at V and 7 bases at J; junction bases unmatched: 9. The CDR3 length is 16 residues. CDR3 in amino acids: CASSIENRGRIRGYTF. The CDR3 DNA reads TGTGCCAGTAGTATAGAAAACAGGGGGCGCATTCGTGGCTACACCTTC.

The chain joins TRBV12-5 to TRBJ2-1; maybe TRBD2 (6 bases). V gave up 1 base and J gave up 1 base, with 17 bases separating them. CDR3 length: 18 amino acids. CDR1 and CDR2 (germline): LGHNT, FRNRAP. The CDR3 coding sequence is TGTGCTAGTGGTTTGGGGGGGATGGTCGGGAGTTCCTACAATGAGCAGTTCTTC. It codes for CASGLGGMVGSSYNEQFF.

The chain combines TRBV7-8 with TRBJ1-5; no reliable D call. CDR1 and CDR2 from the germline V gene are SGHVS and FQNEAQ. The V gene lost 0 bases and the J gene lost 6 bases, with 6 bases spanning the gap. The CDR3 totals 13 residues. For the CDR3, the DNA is TGTGCCAGCAGCTTAGCTCGGGTTCAGCCCCAGCATTTT. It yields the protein CASSLARVQPQHF.

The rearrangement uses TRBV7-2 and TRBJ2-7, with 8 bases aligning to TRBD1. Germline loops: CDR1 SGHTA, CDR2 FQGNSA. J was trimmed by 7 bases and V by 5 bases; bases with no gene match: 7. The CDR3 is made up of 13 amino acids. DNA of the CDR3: TGTGCCAGCAGCCCGTATTACAGGGGGGAGCAGTACTTC. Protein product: CASSPYYRGEQYF.

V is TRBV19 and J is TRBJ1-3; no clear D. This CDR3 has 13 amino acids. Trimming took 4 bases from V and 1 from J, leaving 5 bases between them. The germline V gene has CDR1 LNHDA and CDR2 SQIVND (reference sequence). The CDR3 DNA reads TGTGCCAGTAGTACCAATTCTGGAAACACCATATATTTT. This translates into CASSTNSGNTIYF.

The CDR3 region has the DNA TGTGCCAGCAGCGTAGGCGGGAGTGGGGCCGAGCAGTACTTC. Amino acid sequence: CASSVGGSGAEQYF. The genes are TRBV9 and TRBJ2-7, with TRBD2 matching over 7 bases. Germline CDR1 is SGDLS and CDR2 is YYNGEE. The CDR3 has 14 amino acids. With 0 bases clipped from V and 6 bases from J, the junction kept 6 bases outside the gene matches.

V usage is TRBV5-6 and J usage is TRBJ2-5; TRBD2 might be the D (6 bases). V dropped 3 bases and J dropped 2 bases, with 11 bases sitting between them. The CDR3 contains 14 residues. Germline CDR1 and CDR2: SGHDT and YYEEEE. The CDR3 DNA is TGTGCCAGCAGCTCGGTCGGGGGTCAAGAGACCCAGTACTTC. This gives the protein CASSSVGGQETQYF.

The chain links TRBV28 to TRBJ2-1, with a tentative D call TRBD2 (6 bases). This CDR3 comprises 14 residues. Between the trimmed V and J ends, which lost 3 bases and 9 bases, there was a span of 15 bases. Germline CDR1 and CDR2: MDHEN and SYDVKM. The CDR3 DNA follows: TGTGCCAGCAGTTTCCGAAGCGGGCGAAGTGAGCAGTTCTTC. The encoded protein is CASSFRSGRSEQFF.

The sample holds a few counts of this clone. The CDR3 region has the DNA TGTGCCACCAGTGATTCGAGCGGGGCGGTATACGAGCAGTACTTC. This sequence encodes CATSDSSGAVYEQYF. The gene calls are TRBV24-1 and TRBJ2-7; 7 nucleotides line up with TRBD2. Germline V gene data show CDR1 as KGHDR and CDR2 as SFDVKD. The CDR3 runs 15 residues. V lost 2 bases, J lost 4 bases, and 7 bases stayed unmatched.

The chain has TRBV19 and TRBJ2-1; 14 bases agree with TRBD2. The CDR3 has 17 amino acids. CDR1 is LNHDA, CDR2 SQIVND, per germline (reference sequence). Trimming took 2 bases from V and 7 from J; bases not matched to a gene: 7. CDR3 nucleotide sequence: TGTGCCAGTAGTATACCCCCCGGGACTAGCGGGAGAAATGAGCAGTTCTTC. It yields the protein CASSIPPGTSGRNEQFF.

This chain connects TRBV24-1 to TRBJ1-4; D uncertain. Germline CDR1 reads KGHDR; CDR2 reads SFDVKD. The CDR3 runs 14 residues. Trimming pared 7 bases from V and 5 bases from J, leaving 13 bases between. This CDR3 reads CATSPGGINEKLFF. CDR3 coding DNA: TGTGCCACCAGCCCGGGAGGGATAAATGAAAAACTGTTTTTT.

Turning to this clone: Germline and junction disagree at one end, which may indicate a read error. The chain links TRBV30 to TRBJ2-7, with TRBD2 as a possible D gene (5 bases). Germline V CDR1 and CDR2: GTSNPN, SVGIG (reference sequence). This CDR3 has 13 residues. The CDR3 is CACQQRFSFEQYF. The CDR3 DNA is TGTGCCTGCCAGCAGCGGTTCTCCTTCGAGCAGTACTTC.

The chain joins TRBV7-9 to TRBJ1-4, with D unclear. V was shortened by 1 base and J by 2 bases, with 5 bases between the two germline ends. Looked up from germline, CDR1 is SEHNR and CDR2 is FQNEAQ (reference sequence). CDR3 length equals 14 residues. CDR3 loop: CASSLGRTNEKLFF. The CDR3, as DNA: TGTGCCAGCAGCTTAGGGAGGACTAATGAAAAACTGTTTTTT. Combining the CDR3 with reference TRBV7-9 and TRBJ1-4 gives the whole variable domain DTGVSQNPRHKITKRGQNVTFRCDPISEHNRLYWYRQTLGQGPEFLTYFQNEAQLEKSRLLSDRFSAERPKGSFSTLEIQRTEQGDSAMYLCASSLGRTNEKLFFGSGTQLSVL.

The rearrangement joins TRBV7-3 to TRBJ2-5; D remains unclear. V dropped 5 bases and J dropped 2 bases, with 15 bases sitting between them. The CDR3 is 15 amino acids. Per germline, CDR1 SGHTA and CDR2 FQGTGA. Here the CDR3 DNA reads TGTGCCAGCAGCCCCGGTTTTTCCTCTCAAGAGACCCAGTACTTC. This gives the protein CASSPGFSSQETQYF.

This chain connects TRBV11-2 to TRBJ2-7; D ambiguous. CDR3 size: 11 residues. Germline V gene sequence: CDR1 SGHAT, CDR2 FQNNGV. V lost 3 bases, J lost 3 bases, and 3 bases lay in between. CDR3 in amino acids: CASSFLYEQYF. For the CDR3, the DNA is TGTGCCAGCAGCTTTCTCTACGAGCAGTACTTC.

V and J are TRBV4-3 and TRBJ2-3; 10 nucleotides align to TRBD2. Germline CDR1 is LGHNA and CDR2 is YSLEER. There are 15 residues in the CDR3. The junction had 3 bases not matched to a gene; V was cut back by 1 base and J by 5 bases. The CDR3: CASSQVAGGGDTQYF. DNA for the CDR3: TGCGCCAGCAGCCAAGTAGCGGGAGGAGGAGATACGCAGTATTTT.

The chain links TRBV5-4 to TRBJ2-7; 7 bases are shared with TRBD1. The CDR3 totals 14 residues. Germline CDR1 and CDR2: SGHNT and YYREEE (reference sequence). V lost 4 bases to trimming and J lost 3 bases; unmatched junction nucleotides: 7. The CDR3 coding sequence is TGTGCCAGCAGCCCGGCGGACAGGCTCTACGAGCAGTACTTC. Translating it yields CASSPADRLYEQYF. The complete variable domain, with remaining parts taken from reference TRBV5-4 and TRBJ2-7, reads ETGVTQSPTHLIKTRGQQVTLRCSSQSGHNTVSWYQQALGQGPQFIFQYYREEENGRGNFPPRFSGLQFPNYSSELNVNALELDDSALYLCASSPADRLYEQYFGPGTRLTVT.

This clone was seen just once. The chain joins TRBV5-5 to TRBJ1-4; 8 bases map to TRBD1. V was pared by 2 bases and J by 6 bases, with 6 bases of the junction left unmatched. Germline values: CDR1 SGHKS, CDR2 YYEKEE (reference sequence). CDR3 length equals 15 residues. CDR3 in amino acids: CASSLQGVGDEKLFF. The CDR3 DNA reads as TGTGCCAGCAGCTTACAGGGGGTCGGCGATGAAAAACTGTTTTTT.

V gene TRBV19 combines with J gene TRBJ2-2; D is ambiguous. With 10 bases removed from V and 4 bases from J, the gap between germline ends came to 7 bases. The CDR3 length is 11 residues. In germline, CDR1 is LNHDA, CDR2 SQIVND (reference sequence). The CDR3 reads CAIGATGELFF. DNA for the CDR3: TGTGCCATAGGAGCCACCGGGGAGCTGTTTTTT.

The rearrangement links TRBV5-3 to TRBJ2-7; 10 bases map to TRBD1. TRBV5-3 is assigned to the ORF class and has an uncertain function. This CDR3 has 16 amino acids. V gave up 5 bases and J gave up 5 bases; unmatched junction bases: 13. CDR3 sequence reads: CARSLFRDRGFHEQYF. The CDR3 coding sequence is TGTGCCAGAAGTTTGTTCCGGGACAGGGGATTCCACGAGCAGTACTTC.

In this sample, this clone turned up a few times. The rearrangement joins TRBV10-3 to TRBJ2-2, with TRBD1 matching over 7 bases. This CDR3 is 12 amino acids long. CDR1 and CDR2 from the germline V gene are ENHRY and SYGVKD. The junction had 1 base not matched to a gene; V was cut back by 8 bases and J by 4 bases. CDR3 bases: TGTGCCATCGACAGGGCCACCGGGGAGCTGTTTTTT. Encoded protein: CAIDRATGELFF.

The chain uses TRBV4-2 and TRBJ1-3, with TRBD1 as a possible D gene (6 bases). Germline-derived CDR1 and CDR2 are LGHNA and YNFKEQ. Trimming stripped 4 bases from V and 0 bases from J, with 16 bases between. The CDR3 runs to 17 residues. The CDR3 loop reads CASSRGQQPGSGNTIYF. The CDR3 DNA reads TGTGCCAGCAGCCGAGGACAGCAACCGGGCTCTGGAAACACCATATATTTT.

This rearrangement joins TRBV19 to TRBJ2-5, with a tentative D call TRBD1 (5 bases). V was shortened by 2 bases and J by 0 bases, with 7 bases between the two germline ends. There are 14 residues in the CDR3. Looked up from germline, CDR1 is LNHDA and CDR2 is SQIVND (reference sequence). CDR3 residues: CASSIRQNQETQYF. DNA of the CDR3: TGTGCCAGTAGTATACGACAGAACCAAGAGACCCAGTACTTC.